The text below deals with one T cell receptor (beta chain). The antigen is unknown. The missing CDR3 end, 3 residues past where the read stops, is filled in from the germline J gene. This table comes from immunoSEQ multiplex PCR, and its TCRdb copy is limited to in-frame clones, with some not included. Recorded for this sample: approximately 50,000 clones. This entry is derived from a study of Tregs in tolerant kidney transplant recipients. Overall study: Mixed chimerism was transient after nonmyeloablative marrow transplants from related graft donors. Findings and caveats of the study: Tolerant patients' donor-specific Tregs expanded beyond overall Tregs, suggesting antigen-driven growth. Changing PCR primers prevented nucleotide comparison between some patients' samples.

With 7 bases removed from V and 8 bases from J, the gap between germline ends came to 17 bases. Looked up from germline, CDR1 is GTSNPN and CDR2 is SVGIG (reference sequence). The CDR3 spans 13 residues. Unstimulated regulatory T cells (CD4+CD25+CD127-), CD4+CD25- non-regulatory cells, CD4 and CD8 cells were FACS-sorted from thawed PBMCs. The chain employs TRBV30 and TRBJ1-4; D is undetermined. This material consisted of CD4+ T cells from blood, taken before the transplant. The TCR was taken from a human donor who received a combined kidney and bone marrow transplant. The sequenced part of the CDR3 DNA is TGTGCCTATTCAGATCCCCGAGGGGAAAAA. Translation: CAYSDPRGEK. The whole CDR3 protein reads CAYSDPRGEKLFF.